One and the same sample provided the 25 T cell receptor beta chains below, sequenced in a study of response to subunit inactivated influenza vaccine. TCRdb independently ran MiXCR on the RT-PCR reads; one entry per CDR3 protein. The top ten clones hold 10% to 13% of a sample with 290,000 or so distinct CDR3 sequences, 20% to 25% of them seen once. Source: PBMCs from blood, taken less than 22 months after vaccination. These receptor sequences come from a man in his fifties or sixties who received an inactivated influenza vaccine.

J is TRBJ2-1 and V is TRBV27; D gene unclear. The CDR3 runs 12 residues. The V and J ends lost 5 bases and 5 bases respectively, with 7 bases between them. Germline V gene sequence: CDR1 MNHEY, CDR2 SMNVEV (reference sequence). CDR3 in amino acids: CASSARNNEQFF. DNA of the CDR3: TGTGCCAGCAGTGCTCGAAACAATGAGCAGTTCTTC.

This clonotype was seen ten or more times. The rearrangement joins TRBV6-2 or TRBV6-3 to TRBJ1-1; 8 nucleotides align to TRBD1. With 6 bases clipped from V and 1 base from J, the junction kept 19 bases outside the gene matches. Per germline, CDR1 MNHEY and CDR2 SVGEGT. The CDR3 consists of 19 residues. CDR3 sequence (DNA): TGTGCCAGCAGGCCCAACCGATTTTGGACAGGGCCAGGGAACACTGAAGCTTTCTTT. This codes for CASRPNRFWTGPGNTEAFF.

This chain links TRBV14 with TRBJ1-1, with D possibly matching TRBD1 (6 bases). The CDR3 totals 19 residues. Trimming took off 2 bases at V and 2 bases at J, with 24 bases between the two ends. Germline V gene sequence: CDR1 SGHDN, CDR2 FVKESK. The CDR3 DNA follows: TGTGCCAGCAGCCAATCGGGGACATTTTCTGACAGGAAAAACACTGAAGCTTTCTTT. Translated, it gives CASSQSGTFSDRKNTEAFF.

The chain employs TRBV3-1 and TRBJ1-3, with TRBD1 as a possible D gene (5 bases). Trimming left V 4 bases short and J 6 bases short, with 19 bases between. The CDR3 is 16 residues long. Germline V gene sequence: CDR1 LGHDT, CDR2 YNNKEL (reference sequence). The CDR3 bases are TGTGCCAGCAGCCTACTGTCGGGACGTAAGGAAAACACCATATATTTT. Amino acid sequence: CASSLLSGRKENTIYF.

The V gene is TRBV3-1, the J gene TRBJ2-7; D is undetermined. Deletions cut 0 bases from V and 6 bases from J, with 6 bases between. This CDR3 region has 12 residues. CDR1 and CDR2 (germline): LGHDT, YNNKEL (reference sequence). The CDR3 bases are TGTGCCAGCAGCCAAGATATCCGCGAGCAGTACTTC. Amino acid sequence: CASSQDIREQYF.

This clonotype turned up a few times. V is TRBV28 and J is TRBJ2-2; a possible D gene is TRBD1 (5 bases). The CDR3 extends over 15 amino acids. V gave up 3 bases and J gave up 3 bases, with 11 bases separating them. In germline, CDR1 is MDHEN, CDR2 SYDVKM. This CDR3 is CASSFPGLDTGELFF. The CDR3 nucleotides are TGTGCCAGCAGTTTCCCAGGGCTGGACACCGGGGAGCTGTTTTTT.

The table lists this clonotype with many counts. The V and J genes are TRBV4-2 and TRBJ1-3; D gene ambiguous. V was cut by 3 bases and J by 4 bases, with 10 bases left in between. This CDR3 is 14 amino acids long. Germline V gene data show CDR1 as LGHNA and CDR2 as YNFKEQ. The CDR3 nucleotides are TGTGCCAGCAGCCAGGGGTTTGAGGGAAACACCATATATTTT. Protein: CASSQGFEGNTIYF.

The J gene is TRBJ2-1, the V gene TRBV19; no clear D. Germline-derived CDR1 and CDR2 are LNHDA and SQIVND (reference sequence). The length of the CDR3 is 13 residues. With 5 bases removed from V and 6 bases from J, the gap between germline ends came to 11 bases. DNA of the CDR3: TGTGCCAGTAGTCATGGTCCCTCCAATGAGCAGTTCTTC. It encodes CASSHGPSNEQFF.

The sample holds a few counts of this clonotype. The rearrangement links TRBV7-2 to TRBJ1-4; D unclear. CDR3 length: 14 residues. Germline-derived CDR1 and CDR2 are SGHTA and FQGNSA. The germline V and J ends were trimmed by 5 bases and 4 bases, with 11 bases remaining between them. CDR3 in DNA: TGTGCCAGCAGCAATCGACGGTATAATGAAAAACTGTTTTTT. This codes for CASSNRRYNEKLFF.

The gene calls are TRBV7-2 and TRBJ2-7, with 9 nucleotides matching TRBD1. Trimming at V came to 4 bases and at J to 2 bases, leaving 9 bases not matched to a gene. Germline values: CDR1 SGHTA, CDR2 FQGNSA. This CDR3 comprises 16 residues. The CDR3 sequence is CASSSHGTGTAYEQYF. CDR3 bases: TGTGCCAGCAGCTCACACGGGACAGGGACTGCCTACGAGCAGTACTTC.

This clonotype has a handful of counts. The chain has TRBV20-1 and TRBJ2-2; 12 nucleotides match TRBD2. The V segment lost 2 bases and the J segment 7 bases; nucleotides outside the gene matches: 11. Germline lookup yields CDR1 DFQATT and CDR2 SNEGSKA (reference sequence). The CDR3 totals 17 residues. CDR3 sequence reads: CSARTLLAGGTGGELFF. As DNA, the CDR3 is TGCAGTGCTAGAACTCTTCTAGCGGGAGGGACTGGCGGGGAGCTGTTTTTT.

Only a few counts were recorded for this clonotype. V gene TRBV28 combines with J gene TRBJ2-3, with a weak D call TRBD1 (6 bases). This CDR3 is 14 amino acids long. Germline V gene sequence: CDR1 MDHEN, CDR2 SYDVKM. V was clipped by 4 bases and J by 7 bases, with 15 bases between them. The CDR3 protein is CASSSAPRGNTQYF. CDR3 bases: TGTGCCAGCAGTTCTGCCCCCAGGGGAAATACGCAGTATTTT.

V usage is TRBV18 and J usage is TRBJ2-1, with unresolved D. The CDR3 is 15 amino acids. CDR1 and CDR2 from the germline V gene are KGHSH and LQKENI. V was clipped by 1 base and J by 6 bases, with 13 bases between them. DNA for the CDR3: TGTGCCAGCTCACCACTGACCGCTAGGTCCAATGAGCAGTTCTTC. Protein: CASSPLTARSNEQFF.

The V gene is TRBV6-5, the J gene TRBJ2-7; D is possibly TRBD1 or TRBD2 (5 bases each). V was pared by 0 bases and J by 4 bases, with 22 bases between. The CDR3 spans 18 residues. Germline values: CDR1 MNHEY, CDR2 SVGAGI. CDR3 nucleotides: TGTGCCAGCAGTTACTCCTCACGGCCTAAGGGACGGACTTACGAGCAGTACTTC. It codes for CASSYSSRPKGRTYEQYF.

This clonotype was observed a handful of times. The rearrangement joins TRBV12-3 or TRBV12-4 to TRBJ1-1; D not resolved. The CDR3 contains 13 residues. V dropped 6 bases and J dropped 4 bases, with 12 bases sitting between them. The CDR3 reads CASRPGVGTEAFF. The CDR3, as DNA: TGTGCCAGCAGGCCCGGGGTGGGCACTGAAGCTTTCTTT.

In this sample, this clonotype turned up a few times. This chain links TRBV20-1 with TRBJ1-5; perhaps TRBD1 as D (5 bases). The germline CDR1 and CDR2 sequences are DFQATT and SNEGSKA (reference sequence). There are 14 residues in the CDR3. The ends were cut back, 2 bases at V and 0 bases at J, with 8 bases in the middle. The CDR3 loop reads CSARIGASNQPQHF. DNA of the CDR3: TGCAGTGCTAGAATCGGGGCTAGCAATCAGCCCCAGCATTTT.

This clonotype was seen a few times. The chain employs TRBV4-1 and TRBJ1-4; 7 bases match TRBD1. This CDR3 contains 14 residues. The V segment lost 1 base and the J segment 8 bases; nucleotides outside the gene matches: 4. From germline, CDR1 is MGHRA and CDR2 YSYEKL. This chain's CDR3 is CASSQARGDEKLFF. CDR3 sequence (DNA): TGCGCCAGCAGCCAAGCCAGGGGGGACGAAAAACTGTTTTTT.

This clonotype has only a few counts. This chain joins TRBV20-1 and TRBJ1-2, with 7 positions matching TRBD1. The CDR3 totals 15 residues. Trimming removed 3 bases from V and 7 bases from J; junction bases left unmatched: 14. CDR1 and CDR2 (germline): DFQATT, SNEGSKA (reference sequence). In DNA form, the CDR3 reads TGCAGTGCTAGTGGTTTCCCCGACAGGGAGGCTGGCTACACCTTC. This translates into CSASGFPDREAGYTF.

This rearrangement joins TRBV6-5 to TRBJ1-4, with 8 bases matching TRBD1. After removal of 0 bases from V and 5 bases from J, the junction contained 5 bases not matched to a gene. Germline V CDR1 and CDR2: MNHEY, SVGAGI. The CDR3 consists of 16 residues. In DNA, the CDR3 is TGTGCCAGCAGTTACTCGTACAGGGGGATAAATGAAAAACTGTTTTTT. Translating gives CASSYSYRGINEKLFF.

Worth noting for this clonotype: Since no conserved phenylalanine or tryptophan closes the CDR3, a read error is the likely cause. The genes are TRBV12-3 or TRBV12-4 and TRBJ1-6; 7 bases fit TRBD1. CDR3 length equals 14 residues. The junction had 4 bases not matched to a gene; V was cut back by 6 bases and J by 5 bases. CDR3 nucleotides: TGTGCCAGCAGCAGGGGGGGTAATAATTCACCCCTCCACTGT. It codes for CASSRGGNNSPLHC.

In its sample, this clonotype was seen a few times. The DNA for the CDR3 is TGCAGCGTTGCCCCGGGACTAGCCCAGGGGGTTGAGCAGTTCTTC. It codes for CSVAPGLAQGVEQFF. V is TRBV29-1 and J is TRBJ2-1, with 9 positions matching TRBD2. CDR1 is SQVTM and CDR2 is ANQGSEA in the germline V gene. This CDR3 has 15 amino acids. V lost 4 bases, J lost 9 bases, and 13 bases stayed unmatched.

This chain connects TRBV10-3 to TRBJ2-1; a weak D match, TRBD2 (7 bases). CDR1 is ENHRY and CDR2 is SYGVKD in the germline V gene. V gave up 1 base and J gave up 7 bases, with 26 bases separating them. The CDR3 spans 19 residues. The CDR3 loop is CAISEFSQPLAEGGNEQFF. The CDR3 DNA follows: TGTGCCATCAGTGAGTTTTCACAACCTCTAGCGGAGGGGGGGAATGAGCAGTTCTTC.

The DNA for the CDR3 is TGTGCCAGCAGCTTGGCTGACTGGACTTCCTACAATGAGCAGTTCTTC. This gives the protein CASSLADWTSYNEQFF. V and J are TRBV7-6 and TRBJ2-1, with a tentative D call TRBD2 (5 bases). Trimming removed 3 bases at V and 1 base at J, with 13 bases between. Germline V lookup: CDR1 SGHVS, CDR2 FNYEAQ. The CDR3 is 16 amino acids.

This clonotype was seen more than once but under ten times. This chain connects TRBV7-2 to TRBJ2-2; D perhaps matches TRBD2 (5 bases). Germline CDR1 is SGHTA and CDR2 is FQGNSA. Trimming cost V 8 bases and J 4 bases, with 14 bases left between them. The CDR3 is made up of 14 amino acids. CDR3 nucleotides: TGTGCCAGCCGAGGGTTCTCCGGCACCGGGGAGCTGTTTTTT. Protein: CASRGFSGTGELFF.

This clonotype was seen ten or more times. The V call is TRBV12-3 or TRBV12-4, the J call TRBJ1-1; possible D gene TRBD1, 6 bases. There are 12 residues in the CDR3. Trimming shortened V by 6 bases and J by 1 base, and 6 bases separated the two germline ends. The DNA of the CDR3 is TGTGCCAGCAGACAGGGGAACACTGAAGCTTTCTTT. This translates into CASRQGNTEAFF.